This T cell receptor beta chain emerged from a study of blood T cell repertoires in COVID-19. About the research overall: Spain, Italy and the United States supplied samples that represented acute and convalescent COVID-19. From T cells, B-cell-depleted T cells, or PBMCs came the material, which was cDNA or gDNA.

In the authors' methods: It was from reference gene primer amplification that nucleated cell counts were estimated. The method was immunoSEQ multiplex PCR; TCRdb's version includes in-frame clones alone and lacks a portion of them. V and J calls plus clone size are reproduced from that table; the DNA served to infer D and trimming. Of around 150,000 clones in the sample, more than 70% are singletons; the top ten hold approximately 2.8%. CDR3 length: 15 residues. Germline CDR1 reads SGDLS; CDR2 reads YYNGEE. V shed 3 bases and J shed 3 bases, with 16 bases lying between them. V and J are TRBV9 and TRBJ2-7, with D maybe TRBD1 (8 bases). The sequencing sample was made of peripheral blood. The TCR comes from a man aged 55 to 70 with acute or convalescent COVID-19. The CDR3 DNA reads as TGTGCCAGCAGCGCCCAGGACAGGGAGGGCTACGAGCAGTACTTC. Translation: CASSAQDREGYEQYF.